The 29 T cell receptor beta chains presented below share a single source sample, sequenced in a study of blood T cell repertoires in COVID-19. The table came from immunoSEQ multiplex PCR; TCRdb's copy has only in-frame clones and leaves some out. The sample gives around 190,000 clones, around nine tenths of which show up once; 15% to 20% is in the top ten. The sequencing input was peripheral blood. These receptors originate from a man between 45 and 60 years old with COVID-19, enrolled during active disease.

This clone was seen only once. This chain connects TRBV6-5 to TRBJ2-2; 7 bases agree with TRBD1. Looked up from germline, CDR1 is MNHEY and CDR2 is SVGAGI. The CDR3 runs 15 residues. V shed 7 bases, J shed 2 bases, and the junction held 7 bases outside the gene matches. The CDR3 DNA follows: TGTGCCAGCAATGCCGGGACAGCAAACACCGGGGAGCTGTTTTTT. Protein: CASNAGTANTGELFF.

Here the CDR3 reads CASSKVGQGHTIYF. The CDR3 nucleotides are TGTGCCAGCAGCAAAGTGGGACAGGGACACACCATATATTTT. V gene TRBV21-1 combines with J gene TRBJ1-3; the table's D gene call, TRBD1, was not cross checked with the DNA. TRBV21-1 is shown as a pseudogene. The CDR3 consists of 14 residues.

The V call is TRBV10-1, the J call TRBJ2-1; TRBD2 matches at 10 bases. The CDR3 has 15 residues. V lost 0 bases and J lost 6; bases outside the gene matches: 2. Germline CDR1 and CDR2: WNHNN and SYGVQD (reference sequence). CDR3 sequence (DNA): TGCGCCAGCAGTGAGTCGAGCGGGGGGGGCAATGAGCAGTTCTTC. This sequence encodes CASSESSGGGNEQFF.

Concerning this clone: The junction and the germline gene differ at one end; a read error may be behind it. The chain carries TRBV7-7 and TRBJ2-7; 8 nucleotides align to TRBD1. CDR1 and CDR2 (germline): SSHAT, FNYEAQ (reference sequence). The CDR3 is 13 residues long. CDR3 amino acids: CASSFDRGHEQYF. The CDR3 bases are TGTGCTAGCAGCTTTGACAGGGGTCACGAGCAGTACTTC.

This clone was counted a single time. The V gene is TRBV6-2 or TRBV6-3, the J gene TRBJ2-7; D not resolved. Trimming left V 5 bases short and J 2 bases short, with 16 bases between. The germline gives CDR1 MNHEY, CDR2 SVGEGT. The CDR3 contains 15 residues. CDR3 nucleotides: TGTGCCAGCAGTCCCCATGAGAAATTGGCCTACGAGCAGTACTTC. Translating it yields CASSPHEKLAYEQYF.

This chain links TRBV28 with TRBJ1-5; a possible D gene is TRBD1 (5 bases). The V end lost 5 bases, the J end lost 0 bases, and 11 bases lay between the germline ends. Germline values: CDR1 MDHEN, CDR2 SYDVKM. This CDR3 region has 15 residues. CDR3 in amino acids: CASSRGDYSNQPQHF. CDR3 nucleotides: TGTGCCAGCAGTCGGGGGGATTATAGCAATCAGCCCCAGCATTTT. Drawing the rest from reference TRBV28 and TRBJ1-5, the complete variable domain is DVKVTQSSRYLVKRTGEKVFLECVQDMDHENMFWYRQDPGLGLRLIYFSYDVKMKEKGDIPEGYSVSREKKERFSLILESASTNQTSMYLCASSRGDYSNQPQHFGDGTRLSIL.

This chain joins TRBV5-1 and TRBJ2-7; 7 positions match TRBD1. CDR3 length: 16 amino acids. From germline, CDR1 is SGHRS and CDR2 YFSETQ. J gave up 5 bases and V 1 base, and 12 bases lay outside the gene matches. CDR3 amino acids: CASSLSLGQGVDEQYF. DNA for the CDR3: TGCGCCAGCAGCTTGAGTTTGGGGCAGGGGGTTGACGAGCAGTACTTC.

CDR3 DNA sequence: TGTGCCAGCAGCTCCGGGACAGGCCCTCCGGTAAACTATGGCTACACCTTC. Translating gives CASSSGTGPPVNYGYTF. The chain has TRBV5-4 and TRBJ1-2; 8 bases are a match to TRBD1. The germline CDR1 and CDR2 sequences are SGHNT and YYREEE (reference sequence). Unmatched junction bases numbered 12, after V lost 3 bases and J lost 2 bases. The CDR3 loop spans 17 amino acids.

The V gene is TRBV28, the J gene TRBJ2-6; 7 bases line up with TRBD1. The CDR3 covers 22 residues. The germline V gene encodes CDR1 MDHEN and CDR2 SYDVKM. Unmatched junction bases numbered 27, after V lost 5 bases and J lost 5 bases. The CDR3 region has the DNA TGTGCCAGCAGTCCGACCCGACTCCGGGACAGCAACCTAAAAATTTGGGCCAACGTCCTGACTTTC. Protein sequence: CASSPTRLRDSNLKIWANVLTF.

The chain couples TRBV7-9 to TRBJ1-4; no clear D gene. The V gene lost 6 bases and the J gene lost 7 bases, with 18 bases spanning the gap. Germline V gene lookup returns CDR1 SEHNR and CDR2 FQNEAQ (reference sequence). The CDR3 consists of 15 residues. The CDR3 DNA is TGTGCCAGCAGACCCTCCTTGGAGGCTGTTGAAAAACTGTTTTTT. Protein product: CASRPSLEAVEKLFF.

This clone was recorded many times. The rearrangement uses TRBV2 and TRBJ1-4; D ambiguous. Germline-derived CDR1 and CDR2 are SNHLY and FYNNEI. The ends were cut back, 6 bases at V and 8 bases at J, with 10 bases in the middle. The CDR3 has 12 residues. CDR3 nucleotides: TGTGCCAGCAGCGGGGTAGGAGAAAAACTGTTTTTT. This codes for CASSGVGEKLFF.

CDR3 region: CASSYDGLGGGSPLHF. In DNA form, the CDR3 reads TGTGCCAGCAGTTACGACGGGCTAGGAGGTGGTTCACCCCTCCACTTT. This chain joins TRBV6-5 and TRBJ1-6, with D unclear. The V and J ends lost 2 bases and 9 bases respectively, with 17 bases between them. CDR3 length: 16 residues. CDR1 is MNHEY, CDR2 SVGAGI, per germline.

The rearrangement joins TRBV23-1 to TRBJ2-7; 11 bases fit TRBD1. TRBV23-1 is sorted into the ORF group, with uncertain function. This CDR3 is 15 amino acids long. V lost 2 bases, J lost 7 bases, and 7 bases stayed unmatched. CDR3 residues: CASSQPGQGVGEQYF. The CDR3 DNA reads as TGCGCCAGCAGTCAACCGGGACAGGGGGTGGGTGAGCAGTACTTC.

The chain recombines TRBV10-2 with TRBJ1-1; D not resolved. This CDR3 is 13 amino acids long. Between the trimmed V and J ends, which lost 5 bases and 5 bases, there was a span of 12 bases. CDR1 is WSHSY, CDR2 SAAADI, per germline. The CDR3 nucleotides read TGCGCCAGCAGTAGGGCGCCGGGAACTGAAGCTTTCTTT. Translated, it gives CASSRAPGTEAFF.

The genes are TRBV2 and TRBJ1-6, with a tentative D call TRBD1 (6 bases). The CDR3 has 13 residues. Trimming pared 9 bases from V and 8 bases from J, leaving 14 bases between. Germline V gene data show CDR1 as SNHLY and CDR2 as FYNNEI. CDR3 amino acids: CASQGPNDSPLHF. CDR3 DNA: TGTGCCAGTCAGGGGCCTAATGATTCACCCCTCCACTTT. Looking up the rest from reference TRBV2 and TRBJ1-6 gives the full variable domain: EPEVTQTPSHQVTQMGQEVILRCVPISNHLYFYWYRQILGQKVEFLVSFYNNEISEKSEIFDDQFSVERPDGSNFTLKIRSTKLEDSAMYFCASQGPNDSPLHFGNGTRLTVT.

The CDR3 loop is CASSEFRYNEQFF. The CDR3 DNA follows: TGTGCCAGCAGTGAATTCCGGTACAATGAGCAGTTCTTC. The gene calls are TRBV2 and TRBJ2-1; D gene unclear. The V end was cut by 2 bases, the J end by 4 bases, with 6 bases between. The CDR3 length is 13 residues. CDR1 is SNHLY, CDR2 FYNNEI, per germline.

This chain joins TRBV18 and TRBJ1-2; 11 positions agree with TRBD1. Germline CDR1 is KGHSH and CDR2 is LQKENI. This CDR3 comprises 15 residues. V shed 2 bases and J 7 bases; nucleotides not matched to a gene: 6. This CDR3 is CASSPRGQGEGGYTF. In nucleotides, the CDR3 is TGTGCCAGCTCACCAAGGGGACAGGGGGAAGGTGGCTACACCTTC.

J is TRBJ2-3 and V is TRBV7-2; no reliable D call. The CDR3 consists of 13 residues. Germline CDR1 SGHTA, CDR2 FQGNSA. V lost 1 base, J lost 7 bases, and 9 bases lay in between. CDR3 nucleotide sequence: TGTGCCAGCAGCTTAGGTAGCCACAATACGCAGTATTTT. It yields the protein CASSLGSHNTQYF.

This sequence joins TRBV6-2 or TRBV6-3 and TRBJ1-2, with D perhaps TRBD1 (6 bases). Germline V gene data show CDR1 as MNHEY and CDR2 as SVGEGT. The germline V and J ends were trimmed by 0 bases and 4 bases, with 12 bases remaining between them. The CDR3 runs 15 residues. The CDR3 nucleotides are TGTGCCAGCAGTTACTCGTGGGGGCGCGGCTATGGCTACACCTTC. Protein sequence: CASSYSWGRGYGYTF.

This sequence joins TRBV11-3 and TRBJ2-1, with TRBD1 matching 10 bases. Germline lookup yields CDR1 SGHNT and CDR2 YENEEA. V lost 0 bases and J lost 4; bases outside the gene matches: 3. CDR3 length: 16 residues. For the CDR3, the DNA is TGTGCCAGCAGCTTAGAAGGGACAGGGGTTTACAATGAGCAGTTCTTC. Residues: CASSLEGTGVYNEQFF.

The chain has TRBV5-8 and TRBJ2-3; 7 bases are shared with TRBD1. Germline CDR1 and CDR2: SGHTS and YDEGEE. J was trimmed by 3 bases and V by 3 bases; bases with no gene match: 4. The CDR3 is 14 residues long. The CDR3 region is CASSYYRGTDTQYF. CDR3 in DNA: TGTGCCAGCAGCTACTACAGGGGTACAGATACGCAGTATTTT.

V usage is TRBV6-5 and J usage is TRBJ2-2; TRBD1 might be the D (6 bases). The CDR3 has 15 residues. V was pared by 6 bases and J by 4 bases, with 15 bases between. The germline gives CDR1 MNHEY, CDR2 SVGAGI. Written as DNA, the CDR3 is TGTGCCAGCAGACCCCCGGGACACGTCACCGGGGAGCTGTTTTTT. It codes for CASRPPGHVTGELFF.

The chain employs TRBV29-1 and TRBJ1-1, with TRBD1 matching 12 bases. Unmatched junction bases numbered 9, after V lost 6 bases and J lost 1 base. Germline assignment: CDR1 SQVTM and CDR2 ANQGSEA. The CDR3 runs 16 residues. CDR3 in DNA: TGCAGCGTAACCGGGACAGGGGGCCGTTGGAACACTGAAGCTTTCTTT. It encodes CSVTGTGGRWNTEAFF.

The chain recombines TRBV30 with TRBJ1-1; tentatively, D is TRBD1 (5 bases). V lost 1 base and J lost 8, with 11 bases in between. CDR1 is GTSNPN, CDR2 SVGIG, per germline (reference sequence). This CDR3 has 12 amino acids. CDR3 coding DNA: TGTGCCTGGAGTGGTGGACACCCGGAAGCTTTCTTT. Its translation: CAWSGGHPEAFF.

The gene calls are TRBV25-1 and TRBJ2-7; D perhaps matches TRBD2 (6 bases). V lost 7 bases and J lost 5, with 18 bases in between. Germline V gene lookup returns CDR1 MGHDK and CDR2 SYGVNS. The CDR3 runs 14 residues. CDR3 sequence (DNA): TGTGCCAGCATGGCTTGGGGGGAATCCCACGAGCAGTACTTC. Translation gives CASMAWGESHEQYF.

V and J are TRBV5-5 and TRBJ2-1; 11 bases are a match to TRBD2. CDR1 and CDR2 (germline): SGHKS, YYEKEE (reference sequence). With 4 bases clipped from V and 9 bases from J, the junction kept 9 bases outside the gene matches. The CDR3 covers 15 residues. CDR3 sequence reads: CASSSGVAGGFEQFF. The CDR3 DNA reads TGTGCCAGCAGCAGCGGGGTAGCGGGAGGGTTTGAGCAGTTCTTC. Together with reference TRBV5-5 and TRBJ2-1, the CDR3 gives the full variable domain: DAGVTQSPTHLIKTRGQQVTLRCSPISGHKSVSWYQQVLGQGPQFIFQYYEKEERGRGNFPDRFSARQFPNYSSELNVNALLLGDSALYLCASSSGVAGGFEQFFGPGTRLTVL.

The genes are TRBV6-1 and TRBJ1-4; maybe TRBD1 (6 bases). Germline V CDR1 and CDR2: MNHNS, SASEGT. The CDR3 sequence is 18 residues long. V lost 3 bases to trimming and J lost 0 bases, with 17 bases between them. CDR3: CASSESSRGHATNEKLFF. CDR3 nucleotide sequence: TGTGCCAGCAGTGAGTCTTCCAGGGGCCATGCAACTAATGAAAAACTGTTTTTT.

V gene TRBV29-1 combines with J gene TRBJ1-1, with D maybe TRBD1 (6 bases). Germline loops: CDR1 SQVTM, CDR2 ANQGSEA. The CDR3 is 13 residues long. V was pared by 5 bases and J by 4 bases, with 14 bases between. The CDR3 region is CSVPGEGPTEAFF. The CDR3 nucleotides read TGCAGCGTTCCAGGGGAGGGACCCACTGAAGCTTTCTTT.

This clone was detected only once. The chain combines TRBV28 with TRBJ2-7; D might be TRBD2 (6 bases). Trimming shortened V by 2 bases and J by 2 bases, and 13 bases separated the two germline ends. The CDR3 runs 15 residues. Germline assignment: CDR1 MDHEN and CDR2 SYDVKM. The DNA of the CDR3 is TGTGCCAGCAGTTTACCACGGGAGACCGCCTACGAGCAGTACTTC. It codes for CASSLPRETAYEQYF.